The 15 T cell receptor beta chains below all came from one sample that was sequenced in a study of T cell repertoires in cytomegalovirus infection. MiXCR, applied by TCRdb to the reads, yields one record per CDR3 protein. The sample records hundreds of thousands of distinct CDR3 sequences, approximately 46% being singletons. The antigens for these receptors are not known. The sequences come from cultured PBMCs, collected from culture after CMV antigen stimulation. All receptors derive from a human donor in good health (CMV status not recorded). Some clones in this sample may be carry-over from other donors' samples.

The chain recombines TRBV7-2 with TRBJ2-1, with TRBD2 identical over 10 bases. Germline assignment: CDR1 SGHTA and CDR2 FQGNSA. The CDR3 runs to 21 residues. V trimming: 6 bases; J trimming: 0 bases; junction bases outside the gene matches: 20. CDR3 coding DNA: TGTGCCAGCAGTTCCCCCCGGGGCGGGGCTAGCGGGAGATTCTCCTACAATGAGCAGTTCTTC. Amino acid sequence: CASSSPRGGASGRFSYNEQFF.

The chain combines TRBV5-1 with TRBJ2-1, with D tentatively TRBD2 (5 bases). This CDR3 is built from 16 residues. Looked up from germline, CDR1 is SGHRS and CDR2 is YFSETQ. V was shortened by 4 bases and J by 1 base, with 15 bases between the two germline ends. CDR3 sequence reads: CASSPSGLQSYNEQFF. CDR3 nucleotides: TGCGCCAGCAGCCCAAGCGGCCTACAGTCCTACAATGAGCAGTTCTTC.

The chain links TRBV27 to TRBJ2-7; 8 bases are shared with TRBD1. CDR3 size: 13 residues. The germline gives CDR1 MNHEY, CDR2 SMNVEV (reference sequence). V was clipped by 8 bases and J by 6 bases; unmatched bases: 9. CDR3 DNA sequence: TGTGCCAGCGTAGGACAGGGTGATCTCGAGCAGTACTTC. Translated: CASVGQGDLEQYF.

The chain combines TRBV11-2 with TRBJ1-1, with D tentatively TRBD1 (5 bases). Germline-derived CDR1 and CDR2 are SGHAT and FQNNGV. Trimming took off 4 bases at V and 3 bases at J, with 12 bases between the two ends. This CDR3 is 14 amino acids long. The DNA for the CDR3 is TGTGCCAGCAGCTCGTACCGGGGGTACACTGAAGCTTTCTTT. This sequence encodes CASSSYRGYTEAFF.

This clonotype was counted between two and nine times. V is TRBV7-8 and J is TRBJ2-7, with no clear D. The CDR3 consists of 13 residues. V dropped 6 bases and J dropped 0 bases, with 9 bases sitting between them. Germline-derived CDR1 and CDR2 are SGHVS and FQNEAQ. The DNA for the CDR3 is TGTGCCAGCAGAGCTCCAAGCTCCTACGAGCAGTACTTC. This translates into CASRAPSSYEQYF.

The gene calls are TRBV27 and TRBJ2-2; 11 nucleotides agree with TRBD2. Losses at the gene ends were 3 bases for V and 4 bases for J; bases not matched to a gene: 4. Germline CDR1 and CDR2: MNHEY and SMNVEV (reference sequence). The CDR3 runs 16 residues. As DNA, the CDR3 is TGTGCCAGCAGTTTCTCCGGGACTAGCGGCACCGGGGAGCTGTTTTTT. Translated: CASSFSGTSGTGELFF.

This clonotype was counted at least ten times. The genes are TRBV7-2 and TRBJ1-6; the match to TRBD1 covers 12 bases. CDR1 SGHTA and CDR2 FQGNSA come from the germline V gene. This CDR3 has 17 amino acids. V was pared by 8 bases and J by 10 bases, with 15 bases of the junction left unmatched. In nucleotides, the CDR3 is TGTGCCAGCGCACCTCTCGCCGGGACAGGGGGCCGCTCACCCCTCCACTTT. It encodes CASAPLAGTGGRSPLHF.

V and J are TRBV20-1 and TRBJ2-3, with no clear D. This CDR3 contains 13 residues. The V gene lost 5 bases and the J gene lost 4 bases, with 13 bases spanning the gap. From germline, CDR1 is DFQATT and CDR2 SNEGSKA (reference sequence). This CDR3 reads CSAVANVADTQYF. For the CDR3, the DNA is TGCAGTGCTGTGGCGAACGTGGCAGATACGCAGTATTTT.

The table lists this clonotype with a count of one. The gene calls are TRBV19 and TRBJ2-1; no clear D. The V gene lost 6 bases and the J gene lost 1 base, with 19 bases spanning the gap. In germline, CDR1 is LNHDA, CDR2 SQIVND (reference sequence). The CDR3 runs 17 residues. CDR3 loop: CASSLYPIARSYNEQFF. In DNA form, the CDR3 reads TGTGCCAGTAGCCTCTATCCGATAGCCCGATCCTACAATGAGCAGTTCTTC. The full variable domain, in which reference TRBV19 and TRBJ2-1 provide the parts outside the CDR3, is DGGITQSPKYLFRKEGQNVTLSCEQNLNHDAMYWYRQDPGQGLRLIYYSQIVNDFQKGDIAEGYSVSREKKESFPLTVTSAQKNPTAFYLCASSLYPIARSYNEQFFGPGTRLTVL.

There are a few counts of this clonotype. The V call is TRBV12-3 or TRBV12-4, the J call TRBJ1-5; D perhaps matches TRBD1 (5 bases). V was shortened by 7 bases and J by 3 bases, with 10 bases between the two germline ends. The CDR3 contains 13 residues. CDR3 protein: CASTRAPNQPQHF. CDR3 coding DNA: TGTGCCAGCACCAGGGCTCCCAATCAGCCCCAGCATTTT.

This clonotype has just a few counts. V is TRBV12-3 or TRBV12-4 and J is TRBJ2-1; D may be TRBD1 or TRBD2 (6 bases each). V was clipped by 5 bases and J by 7 bases, with 21 bases between them. The CDR3 totals 16 residues. The CDR3 protein is CASSPLRGPGVNEQFF. For the CDR3, the DNA is TGTGCCAGCAGTCCCCTCCGGGGGCCCGGGGTGAATGAGCAGTTCTTC.

V usage is TRBV6-6 and J usage is TRBJ1-6, with D unclear. Trimming pared 7 bases from V and 0 bases from J, leaving 22 bases between. The CDR3 is made up of 19 amino acids. Per the germline V gene, CDR1 is MNHNY and CDR2 is SVGAGI (reference sequence). CDR3 nucleotides: TGTGCCAGCACCGTAAAGGGTCCCGGTATAAGCTCCTATAATTCACCCCTCCACTTT. It specifies CASTVKGPGISSYNSPLHF.

V gene TRBV7-8 combines with J gene TRBJ2-5, with 7 bases fitting TRBD2. V shed 4 bases and J 7 bases; nucleotides not matched to a gene: 9. Per the germline V gene, CDR1 is SGHVS and CDR2 is FQNEAQ. This CDR3 is 14 amino acids long. The CDR3 spells CASSSRAQRGTQYF. The CDR3 coding sequence is TGTGCCAGCAGCTCCCGGGCCCAGCGGGGGACCCAGTACTTC.

This clonotype has only a few counts. This sequence joins TRBV4-1 and TRBJ2-1; TRBD2 agrees at 10 bases. The ends lost 3 bases at V and 0 bases at J; junction bases unmatched: 14. The CDR3 totals 20 residues. The germline gives CDR1 MGHRA, CDR2 YSYEKL. The CDR3 region is CASSHRRASGGRSSYNEQFF. DNA of the CDR3: TGCGCCAGCAGCCACCGTAGGGCTAGCGGGGGCCGGAGCTCCTACAATGAGCAGTTCTTC.

The chain joins TRBV6-8 to TRBJ2-7; no reliable D call. The CDR3 loop spans 13 amino acids. Trimming removed 5 bases from V and 5 bases from J, with 13 bases in between. Germline V gives CDR1 MNHGY, CDR2 SAAAGT. CDR3 DNA sequence: TGTGCCAGCAGTCTGGCCGGGTTTGACGAGCAGTACTTC. As protein: CASSLAGFDEQYF.